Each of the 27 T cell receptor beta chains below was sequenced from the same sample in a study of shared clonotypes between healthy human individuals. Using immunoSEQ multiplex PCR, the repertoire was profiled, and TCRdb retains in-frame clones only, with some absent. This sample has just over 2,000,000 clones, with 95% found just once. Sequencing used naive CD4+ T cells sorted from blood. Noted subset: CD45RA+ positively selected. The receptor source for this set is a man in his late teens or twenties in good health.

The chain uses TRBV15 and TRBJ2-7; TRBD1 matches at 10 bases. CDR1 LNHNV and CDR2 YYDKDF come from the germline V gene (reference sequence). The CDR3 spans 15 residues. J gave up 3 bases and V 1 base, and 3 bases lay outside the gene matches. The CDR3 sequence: CATSRGGQGNYEQYF. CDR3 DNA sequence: TGTGCCACCAGCAGAGGGGGACAGGGGAACTACGAGCAGTACTTC. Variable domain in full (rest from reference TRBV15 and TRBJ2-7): DAMVIQNPRYQVTQFGKPVTLSCSQTLNHNVMYWYQQKSSQAPKLLFHYYDKDFNNEADTPDNFQSRRPNTSFCFLDIRSPGLGDTAMYLCATSRGGQGNYEQYFGPGTRLTVT.

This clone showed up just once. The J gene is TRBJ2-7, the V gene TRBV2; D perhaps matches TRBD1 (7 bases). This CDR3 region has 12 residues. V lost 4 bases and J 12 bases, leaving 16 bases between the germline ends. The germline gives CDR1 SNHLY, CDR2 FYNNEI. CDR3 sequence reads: CASSGAAGQRYF. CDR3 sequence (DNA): TGTGCCAGCAGTGGGGCGGCGGGACAGCGGTACTTC.

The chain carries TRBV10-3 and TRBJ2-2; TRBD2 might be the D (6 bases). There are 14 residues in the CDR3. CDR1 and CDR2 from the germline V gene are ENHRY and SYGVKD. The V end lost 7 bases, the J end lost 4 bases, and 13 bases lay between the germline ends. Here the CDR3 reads CAIMGLPGTGELFF. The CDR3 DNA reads TGTGCCATCATGGGACTCCCAGGCACCGGGGAGCTGTTTTTT.

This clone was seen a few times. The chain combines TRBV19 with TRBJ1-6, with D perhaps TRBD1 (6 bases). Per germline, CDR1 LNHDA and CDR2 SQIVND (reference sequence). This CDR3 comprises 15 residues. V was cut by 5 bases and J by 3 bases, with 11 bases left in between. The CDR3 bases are TGTGCCAGTAGTGTACAGGGACTCTATAATTCACCCCTCCACTTT. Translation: CASSVQGLYNSPLHF. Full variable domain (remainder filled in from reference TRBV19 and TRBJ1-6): DGGITQSPKYLFRKEGQNVTLSCEQNLNHDAMYWYRQDPGQGLRLIYYSQIVNDFQKGDIAEGYSVSREKKESFPLTVTSAQKNPTAFYLCASSVQGLYNSPLHFGNGTRLTVT.

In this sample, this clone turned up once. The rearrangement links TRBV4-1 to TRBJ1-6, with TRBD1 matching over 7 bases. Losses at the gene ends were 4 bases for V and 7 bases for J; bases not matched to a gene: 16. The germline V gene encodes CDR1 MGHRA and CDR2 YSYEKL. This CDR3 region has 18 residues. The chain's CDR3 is CASSRRGLVQGGNSPLHF. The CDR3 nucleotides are TGCGCCAGCAGCCGTAGGGGGTTGGTGCAGGGGGGGAATTCACCCCTCCACTTT.

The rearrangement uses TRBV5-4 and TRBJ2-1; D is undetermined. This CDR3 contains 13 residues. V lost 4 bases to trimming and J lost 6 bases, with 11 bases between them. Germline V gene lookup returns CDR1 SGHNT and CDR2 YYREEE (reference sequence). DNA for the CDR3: TGTGCCAGCAGCCCTGCGATGTCCAATGAGCAGTTCTTC. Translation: CASSPAMSNEQFF. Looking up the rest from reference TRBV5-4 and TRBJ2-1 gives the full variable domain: ETGVTQSPTHLIKTRGQQVTLRCSSQSGHNTVSWYQQALGQGPQFIFQYYREEENGRGNFPPRFSGLQFPNYSSELNVNALELDDSALYLCASSPAMSNEQFFGPGTRLTVL.

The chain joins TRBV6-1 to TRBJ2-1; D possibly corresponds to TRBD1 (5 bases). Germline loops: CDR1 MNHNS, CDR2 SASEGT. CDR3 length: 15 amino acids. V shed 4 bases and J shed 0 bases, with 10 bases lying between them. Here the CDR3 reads CASSVQVNSYNEQFF. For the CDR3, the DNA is TGTGCCAGCAGTGTACAGGTAAACTCCTACAATGAGCAGTTCTTC.

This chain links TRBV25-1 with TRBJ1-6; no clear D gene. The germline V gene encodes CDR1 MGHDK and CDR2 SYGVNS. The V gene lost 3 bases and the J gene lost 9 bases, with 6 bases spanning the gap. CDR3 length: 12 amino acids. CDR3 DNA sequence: TGTGCCAGCAGTGAGTCTGGTTCACCCCTCCACTTT. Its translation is CASSESGSPLHF.

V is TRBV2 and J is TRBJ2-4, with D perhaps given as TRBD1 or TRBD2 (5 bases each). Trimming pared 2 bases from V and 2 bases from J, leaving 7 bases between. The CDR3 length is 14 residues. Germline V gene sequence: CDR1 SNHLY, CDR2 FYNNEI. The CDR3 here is CASSEQGPKNIQYF. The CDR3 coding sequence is TGTGCCAGCAGTGAACAGGGACCCAAAAACATTCAGTACTTC.

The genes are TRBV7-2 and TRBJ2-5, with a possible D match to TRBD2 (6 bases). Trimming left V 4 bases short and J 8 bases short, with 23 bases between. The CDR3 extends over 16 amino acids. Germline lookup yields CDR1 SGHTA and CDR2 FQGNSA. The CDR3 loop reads CASSSAGSFRGNTQYF. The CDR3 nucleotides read TGTGCCAGCAGCTCAGCCGGGAGCTTCCGGGGTAACACCCAGTACTTC.

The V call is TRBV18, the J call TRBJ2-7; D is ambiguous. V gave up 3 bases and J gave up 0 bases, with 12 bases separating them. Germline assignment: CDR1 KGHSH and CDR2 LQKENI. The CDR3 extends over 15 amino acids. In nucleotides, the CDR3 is TGTGCCAGCTCACCCCAGGTGGCAGCCTCCTACGAGCAGTACTTC. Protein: CASSPQVAASYEQYF.

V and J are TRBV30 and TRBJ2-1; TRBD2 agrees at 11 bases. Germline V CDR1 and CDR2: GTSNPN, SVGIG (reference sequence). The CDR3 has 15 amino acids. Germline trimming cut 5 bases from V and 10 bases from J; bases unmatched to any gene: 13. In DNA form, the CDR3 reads TGTGCCTGGGCCCCGGTGGGTAGCGGGAGGGGCGAGCAGTTCTTC. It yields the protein CAWAPVGSGRGEQFF.

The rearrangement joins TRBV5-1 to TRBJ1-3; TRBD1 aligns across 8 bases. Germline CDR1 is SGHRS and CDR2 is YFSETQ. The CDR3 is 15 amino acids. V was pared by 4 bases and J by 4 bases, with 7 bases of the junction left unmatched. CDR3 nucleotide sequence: TGCGCCAGCAGCGGGACAGGAGGAAAGGGAAACACCATATATTTT. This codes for CASSGTGGKGNTIYF.

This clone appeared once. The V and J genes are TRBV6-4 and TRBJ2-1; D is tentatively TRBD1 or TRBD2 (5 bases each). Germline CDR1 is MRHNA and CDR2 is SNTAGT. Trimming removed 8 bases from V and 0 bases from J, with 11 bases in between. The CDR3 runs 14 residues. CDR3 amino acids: CASGPGSSYNEQFF. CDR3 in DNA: TGTGCCAGCGGCCCAGGGAGCTCCTACAATGAGCAGTTCTTC.

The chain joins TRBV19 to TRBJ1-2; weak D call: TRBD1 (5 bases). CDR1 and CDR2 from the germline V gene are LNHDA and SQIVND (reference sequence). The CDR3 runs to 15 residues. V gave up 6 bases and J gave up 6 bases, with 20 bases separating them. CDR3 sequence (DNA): TGTGCCAGTAGCCGGGTCGGGGGACCCTGGGATGGCTACACCTTC. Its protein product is CASSRVGGPWDGYTF.

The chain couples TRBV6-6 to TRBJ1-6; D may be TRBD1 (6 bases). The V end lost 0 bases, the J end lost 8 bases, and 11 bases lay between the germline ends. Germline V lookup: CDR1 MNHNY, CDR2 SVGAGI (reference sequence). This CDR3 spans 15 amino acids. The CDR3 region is CASSYSGGRDSPLHF. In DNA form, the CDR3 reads TGTGCCAGCAGTTACTCCGGGGGGCGTGATTCACCCCTCCACTTT.

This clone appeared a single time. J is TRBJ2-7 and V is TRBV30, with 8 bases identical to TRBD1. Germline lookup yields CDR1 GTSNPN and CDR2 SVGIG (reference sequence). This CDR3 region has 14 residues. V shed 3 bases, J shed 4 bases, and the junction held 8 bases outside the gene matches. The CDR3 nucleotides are TGTGCCTGGAGACCTCGGGACAGGACTTACGAGCAGTACTTC. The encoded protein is CAWRPRDRTYEQYF.

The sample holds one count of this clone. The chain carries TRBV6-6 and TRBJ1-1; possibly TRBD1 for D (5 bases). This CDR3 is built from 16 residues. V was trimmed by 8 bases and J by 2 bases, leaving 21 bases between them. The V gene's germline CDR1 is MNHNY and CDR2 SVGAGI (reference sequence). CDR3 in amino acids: CASVGRAQGYNTEAFF. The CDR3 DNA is TGTGCCAGCGTAGGGAGGGCGCAGGGATATAACACTGAAGCTTTCTTT.

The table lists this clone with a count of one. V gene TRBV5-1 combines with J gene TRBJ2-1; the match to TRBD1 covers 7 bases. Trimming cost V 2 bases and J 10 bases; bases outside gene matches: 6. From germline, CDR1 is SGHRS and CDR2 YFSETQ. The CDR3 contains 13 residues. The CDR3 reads CASSFTGVREQFF. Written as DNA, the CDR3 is TGCGCCAGCAGCTTCACAGGGGTTAGAGAGCAGTTCTTC.

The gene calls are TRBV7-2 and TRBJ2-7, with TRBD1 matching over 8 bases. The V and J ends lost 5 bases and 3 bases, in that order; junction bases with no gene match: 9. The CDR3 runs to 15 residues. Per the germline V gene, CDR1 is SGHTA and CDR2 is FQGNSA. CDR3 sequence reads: CASSIGQGRIYEQYF. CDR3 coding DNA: TGTGCCAGCAGCATTGGACAGGGACGGATCTACGAGCAGTACTTC. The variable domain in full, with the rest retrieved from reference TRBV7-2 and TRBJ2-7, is GAGVSQSPSNKVTEKGKDVELRCDPISGHTALYWYRQSLGQGLEFLIYFQGNSAPDKSGLPSDRFSAERTGGSVSTLTIQRTQQEDSAVYLCASSIGQGRIYEQYFGPGTRLTVT.

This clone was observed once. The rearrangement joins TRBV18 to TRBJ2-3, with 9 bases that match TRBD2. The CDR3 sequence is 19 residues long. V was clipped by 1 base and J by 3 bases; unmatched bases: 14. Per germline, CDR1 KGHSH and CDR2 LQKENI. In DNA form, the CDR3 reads TGTGCCAGCTCACCACTGGCGATTAGCGGGAGAACGGGGACAGATACGCAGTATTTT. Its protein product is CASSPLAISGRTGTDTQYF.

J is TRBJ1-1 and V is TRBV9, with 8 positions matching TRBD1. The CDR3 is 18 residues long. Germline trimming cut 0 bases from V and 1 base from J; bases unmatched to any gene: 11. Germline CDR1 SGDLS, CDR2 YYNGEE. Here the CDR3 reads CASSVDAQGARRNTEAFF. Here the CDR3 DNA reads TGTGCCAGCAGCGTAGACGCGCAGGGGGCGCGACGGAACACTGAAGCTTTCTTT.

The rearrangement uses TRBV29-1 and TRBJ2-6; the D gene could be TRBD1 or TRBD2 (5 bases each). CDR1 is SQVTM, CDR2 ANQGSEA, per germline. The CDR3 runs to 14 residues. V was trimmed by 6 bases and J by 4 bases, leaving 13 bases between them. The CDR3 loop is CSVSGSGGANVLTF. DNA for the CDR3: TGCAGCGTCTCAGGGTCGGGAGGGGCCAACGTCCTGACTTTC.

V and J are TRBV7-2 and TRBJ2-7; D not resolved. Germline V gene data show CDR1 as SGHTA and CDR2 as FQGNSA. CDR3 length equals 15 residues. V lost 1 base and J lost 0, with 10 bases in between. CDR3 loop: CASSLGQAASYEQYF. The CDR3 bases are TGTGCCAGCAGCTTAGGGCAGGCGGCCTCCTACGAGCAGTACTTC.

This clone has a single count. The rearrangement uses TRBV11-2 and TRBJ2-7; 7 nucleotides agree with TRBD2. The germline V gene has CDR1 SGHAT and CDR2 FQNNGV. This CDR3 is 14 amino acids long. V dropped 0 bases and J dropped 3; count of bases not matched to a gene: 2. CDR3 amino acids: CASSLDLAVYEQYF. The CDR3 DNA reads TGTGCCAGCAGCTTAGATCTAGCGGTCTACGAGCAGTACTTC.

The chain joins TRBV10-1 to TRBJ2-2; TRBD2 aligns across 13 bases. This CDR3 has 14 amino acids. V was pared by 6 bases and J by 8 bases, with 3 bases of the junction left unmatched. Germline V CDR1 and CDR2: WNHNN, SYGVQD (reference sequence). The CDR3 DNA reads TGCGCCAGCAGCGGGACTAGCGGGATTGGGGAGCTGTTTTTT. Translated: CASSGTSGIGELFF.

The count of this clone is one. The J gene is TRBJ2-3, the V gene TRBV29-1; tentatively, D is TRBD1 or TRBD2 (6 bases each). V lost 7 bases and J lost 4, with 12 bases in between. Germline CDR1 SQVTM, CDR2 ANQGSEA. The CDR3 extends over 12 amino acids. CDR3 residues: CSAARGADTQYF. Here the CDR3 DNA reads TGCAGCGCTGCAAGGGGGGCAGATACGCAGTATTTT.